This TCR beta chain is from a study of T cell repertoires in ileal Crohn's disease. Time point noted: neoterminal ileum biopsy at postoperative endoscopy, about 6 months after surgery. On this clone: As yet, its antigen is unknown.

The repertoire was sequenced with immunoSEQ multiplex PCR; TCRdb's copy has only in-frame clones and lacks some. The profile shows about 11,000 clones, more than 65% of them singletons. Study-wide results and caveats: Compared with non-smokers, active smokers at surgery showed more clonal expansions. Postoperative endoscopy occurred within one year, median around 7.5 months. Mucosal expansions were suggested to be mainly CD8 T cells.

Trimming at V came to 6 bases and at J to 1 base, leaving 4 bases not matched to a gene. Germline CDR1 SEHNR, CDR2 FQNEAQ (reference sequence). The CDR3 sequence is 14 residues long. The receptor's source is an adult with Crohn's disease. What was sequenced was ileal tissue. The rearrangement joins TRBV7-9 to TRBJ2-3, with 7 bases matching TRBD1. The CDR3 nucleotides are TGTGCCAGCAGTTGGGACAGCCGCACAGATACGCAGTATTTT. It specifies CASSWDSRTDTQYF.